These 26 T cell receptor beta chains originate from one sample sequenced in a study of breast tumors, draining lymph nodes, adjacent tissues listed by TCRdb under 2016. The protocol used for the library was multiplex PCR. The instrument was an Illumina HiSeq 2000. TCRdb's own reprocessing of the public reads used fastp at Q25 and MiXCR and kept productive beta chains. Rows merge per CDR3 protein into single entries with the most common DNA and genes. The sample has fewer than 80,000 distinct CDR3 sequences on record, approximately 40% of them singletons. The top ten hold about 8% of the sample. What was sequenced was breast tumor tissue. All receptors come from a female donor with breast cancer. Some clones in this sample may be carry-over from other donors' samples.

The sample holds many counts of this clonotype. This sequence joins TRBV6-6 and TRBJ2-1, with D unresolved. The CDR3 has 11 amino acids. Germline assignment: CDR1 MNHNY and CDR2 SVGAGI (reference sequence). V was pared by 10 bases and J by 4 bases, with 8 bases between. The CDR3 DNA reads as TGTGCCACCAGAGAATACAATGAGCAGTTCTTC. Its protein product is CATREYNEQFF.

This clonotype was seen ten or more times. The chain couples TRBV5-1 to TRBJ2-3; D perhaps matches TRBD1 (6 bases). Germline assignment: CDR1 SGHRS and CDR2 YFSETQ. CDR3 length equals 15 residues. V dropped 4 bases and J dropped 4 bases, with 16 bases sitting between them. The DNA of the CDR3 is TGCGCCAGCAGCAGGGACAATTTGGGCGCAGATACGCAGTATTTT. Residues: CASSRDNLGADTQYF.

Many counts were recorded for this clonotype. The chain joins TRBV27 to TRBJ1-2; the D gene is possibly TRBD1 (6 bases). V was shortened by 6 bases and J by 1 base, with 21 bases between the two germline ends. The CDR3 extends over 17 amino acids. CDR1 and CDR2 from the germline V gene are MNHEY and SMNVEV (reference sequence). CDR3 nucleotides: TGTGCCAGCAGCACATCGACAGGCGGCTGGAATAACTATGGCTACACCTTC. Its translation: CASSTSTGGWNNYGYTF.

This clonotype was detected only a few times. It may be a read error: a sequence one base away is much more abundant. The genes are TRBV9 and TRBJ2-3; 7 positions match TRBD2. Germline loops: CDR1 SGDLS, CDR2 YYNGEE. This CDR3 is 15 amino acids long. The CDR3 sequence is CASSRGDLSTDTPYF. The CDR3 region has the DNA TGTGCCAGCAGCCGGGGGGACCTGAGCACAGATACGCCGTATTTT.

This clonotype was picked up many times. The CDR3 nucleotides read TGTGCCAGCACCCTGGGAGGGAATGAGCAGTTCTTC. Encoded protein: CASTLGGNEQFF. The gene calls are TRBV12-3 or TRBV12-4 and TRBJ2-1; TRBD2 agrees at 7 bases. CDR3 size: 12 residues. Trimming cost V 7 bases and J 7 bases; bases outside gene matches: 4.

A single count supports this clonotype. The final CDR3 position lacks the conserved phenylalanine or tryptophan, pointing to a likely read error. The limits of the CDR3 on the DNA are not certain, so only TCRdb's listed CDR3 is given. The V gene is TRBV4-1, the J gene TRBJ2-5; whether TRBD1, the table's D call, matches the DNA was not checked. The germline V gene encodes CDR1 MGHRA and CDR2 YSYEKL. The length of the CDR3 is 16 amino acids, counting both ends. The CDR3 region is CASSHKVRDRDKRPST.

This sequence joins TRBV20-1 and TRBJ1-2; maybe TRBD1 (6 bases). The CDR3 has 14 amino acids. Between the trimmed V and J ends, which lost 6 bases and 7 bases, there was a span of 21 bases. Per germline, CDR1 DFQATT and CDR2 SNEGSKA (reference sequence). The CDR3 spells CSAQTTGQGSGYTF. The DNA of the CDR3 is TGCAGTGCGCAAACCACCGGGCAGGGGTCTGGCTACACCTTC.

The V and J genes are TRBV11-2 and TRBJ2-3; 9 positions match TRBD2. This CDR3 spans 17 amino acids. The trim removed 1 base at V and 4 bases at J, leaving 9 bases unmatched. Germline V gene data show CDR1 as SGHAT and CDR2 as FQNNGV. In DNA form, the CDR3 reads TGTGCCAGCAGCTTAGTTCCCCCTAGCGGGGTTGCAGATACGCAGTATTTT. This translates into CASSLVPPSGVADTQYF.

This clonotype has ten or more counts. A much more abundant neighbour one base away suggests this may be a read error. The chain carries TRBV20-1 and TRBJ1-2; D perhaps matches TRBD1 (6 bases). CDR3 size: 12 residues. Germline CDR1 reads DFQATT; CDR2 reads SNEGSKA (reference sequence). The CDR3 reads CSARGGPWGSTF. The CDR3 DNA is TGCAGTGCTAGAGGGGGGCCCTGGGGCTCCACCTTC.

The chain has TRBV20-1 and TRBJ2-5, with D possibly TRBD2 on 5 matching bases. The CDR3 covers 13 residues. V shed 3 bases and J shed 1 base, with 9 bases lying between them. Germline V gene data show CDR1 as DFQATT and CDR2 as SNEGSKA (reference sequence). This chain's CDR3 is CSASTGSQETQYF. The CDR3 coding sequence is TGCAGTGCTAGTACGGGGAGCCAAGAGACCCAGTACTTC.

With respect to this clonotype: A read error may account for a junction end that differs from germline. This chain connects TRBV5-5 to TRBJ1-5; 7 bases are a match to TRBD1. Germline V gene lookup returns CDR1 SGHKS and CDR2 YYEKEE (reference sequence). The CDR3 has 14 amino acids. The CDR3 bases are TGTGCCAGCAGCTTGGGACAGGGCATTGGGCCCCTGCATTTT. Translating it yields CASSLGQGIGPLHF.

The DNA of the CDR3 is TGTGCCAGCAGCCTTTCCCTGGCGGGGGAAGCTTTCTTT. Protein product: CASSLSLAGEAFF. The chain couples TRBV3-1 to TRBJ1-1; D uncertain. V lost 4 bases, J lost 8 bases, and 14 bases lay in between. CDR1 and CDR2 (germline): LGHDT, YNNKEL (reference sequence). There are 13 residues in the CDR3.

This clonotype was recorded at least ten times. The V call is TRBV13, the J call TRBJ2-1; unclear D gene. The length of the CDR3 is 11 residues. The V gene lost 1 base and the J gene lost 5 bases, with 0 bases spanning the gap. Germline CDR1 and CDR2: PRHDT and FYEKMQ (reference sequence). In nucleotides, the CDR3 is TGTGCCAGCAGCTTAGACAATGAGCAGTTCTTC. Translating gives CASSLDNEQFF. The whole variable domain, filled in from reference TRBV13 and TRBJ2-1, reads AAGVIQSPRHLIKEKRETATLKCYPIPRHDTVYWYQQGPGQDPQFLISFYEKMQSDKGSIPDRFSAQQFSDYHSELNMSSLELGDSALYFCASSLDNEQFFGPGTRLTVL.

This chain connects TRBV2 to TRBJ2-7, with D perhaps matching TRBD1 (8 bases). V lost 5 bases and J lost 5, with 16 bases in between. Germline CDR1 reads SNHLY; CDR2 reads FYNNEI. This CDR3 comprises 14 residues. The CDR3, as DNA: TGTGCCAGCAGTCAGACAGGGGACTATCACGAGCAGTACTTC. Its translation: CASSQTGDYHEQYF.

This clonotype showed up many times. The gene calls are TRBV7-8 and TRBJ1-2, with TRBD1 as a possible D gene (5 bases). There are 15 residues in the CDR3. V was cut by 4 bases and J by 3 bases, with 15 bases left in between. Germline CDR1 reads SGHVS; CDR2 reads FQNEAQ. The CDR3 bases are TGTGCCAGCAGCTCCTCTTATGGGACGGACTATGGCTACACCTTC. This translates into CASSSSYGTDYGYTF.

For this clonotype: The CDR3 carries no conserved terminal phenylalanine or tryptophan, so it likely arises from a read error. The DNA is omitted, as the CDR3 cannot be located on it reliably, and the CDR3 follows TCRdb's listing. The V and J genes are TRBV20-1 and TRBJ1-5. The CDR3 adds up to 11 amino acids, both ends counted. Per germline, CDR1 DFQATT and CDR2 SNEGSKA (reference sequence). CDR3 loop: CSARDQSFEHL.

Many counts were recorded for this clonotype. The chain recombines TRBV5-8 with TRBJ2-1; a possible D gene is TRBD1 (6 bases). The V gene's germline CDR1 is SGHTS and CDR2 YDEGEE. Trimming removed 0 bases at V and 2 bases at J, with 9 bases between. This CDR3 spans 15 amino acids. The CDR3 coding sequence is TGTGCCAGCAGCTTGGGGAGGACAGCCTACAATGAGCAGTTCTTC. Protein sequence: CASSLGRTAYNEQFF.

This clonotype occurred once. This sequence joins TRBV7-2 and TRBJ1-5, with 7 bases aligning to TRBD1. V dropped 5 bases and J dropped 7; count of bases not matched to a gene: 8. Germline CDR1 and CDR2: SGHTA and FQGNSA. The CDR3 is 14 residues long. CDR3 sequence reads: CASSPRDSTQPQHF. The CDR3 DNA reads as TGTGCCAGCAGCCCTCGGGACAGTACCCAGCCCCAGCATTTT.

V usage is TRBV6-5 and J usage is TRBJ1-4; unclear D gene. The CDR3 has 17 residues. Trimming pared 5 bases from V and 6 bases from J, leaving 22 bases between. Germline V CDR1 and CDR2: MNHEY, SVGAGI. CDR3 protein: CASSDKRFRLEDEKLFF. CDR3 DNA sequence: TGTGCCAGCAGTGACAAGAGGTTCAGACTGGAGGATGAAAAACTGTTTTTT.

Worth noting for this clonotype: One end of the junction does not line up with germline, which may come from a read error. This chain connects TRBV4-2 to TRBJ1-6; TRBD1 matches at 9 bases. The CDR3 has 19 amino acids. The germline gives CDR1 LGHNA, CDR2 YNFKEQ. The CDR3 region is CASSQAGTGSLSYNPPLHF. CDR3 coding DNA: TGTGCCAGCAGCCAAGCCGGGACAGGGAGCCTCTCCTATAATCCACCCCTCCACTTT.

This clonotype was found many times. The gene calls are TRBV7-3 and TRBJ2-3; TRBD1 matches at 8 bases. The CDR3 has 15 amino acids. Trimming cost V 4 bases and J 5 bases; bases outside gene matches: 8. Germline V lookup: CDR1 SGHTA, CDR2 FQGTGA. In DNA, the CDR3 is TGTGCCAGCAGCTCGGGGACAGGATTGAAAGATACGCAGTATTTT. The encoded protein is CASSSGTGLKDTQYF.

This clonotype has a count of ten or more. V usage is TRBV6-5 and J usage is TRBJ1-5; D not certain. This CDR3 has 14 residues. V lost 6 bases and J 2 bases, leaving 11 bases between the germline ends. CDR1 and CDR2 (germline): MNHEY, SVGAGI. Here the CDR3 reads CASRSGYGNQPQHF. CDR3 nucleotide sequence: TGTGCCAGCAGGTCTGGCTATGGCAATCAGCCCCAGCATTTT.

The chain couples TRBV28 to TRBJ2-7; 11 bases match TRBD2. From germline, CDR1 is MDHEN and CDR2 SYDVKM. The CDR3 covers 14 residues. With V trimmed by 6 bases and J by 3 bases, 4 bases remained unmatched. CDR3 in DNA: TGTGCCAGCAGCAGACTAGCGGGGCTCTACGAGCAGTACTTC. It specifies CASSRLAGLYEQYF.

This clonotype was seen a single time. The chain uses TRBV7-8 and TRBJ2-7, with a tentative D call TRBD2 (5 bases). The germline V gene has CDR1 SGHVS and CDR2 FQNEAQ. The CDR3 extends over 17 amino acids. With 1 base removed from V and 3 bases from J, the gap between germline ends came to 19 bases. CDR3 sequence reads: CASSLGGSVAYGYEQYF. In nucleotides, the CDR3 is TGTGCCAGCAGCTTAGGGGGTAGCGTGGCCTATGGCTACGAGCAGTACTTC.

V and J are TRBV19 and TRBJ2-7; 8 bases line up with TRBD1. Germline CDR1 is LNHDA and CDR2 is SQIVND (reference sequence). V lost 5 bases, J lost 1 base, and 10 bases stayed unmatched. The CDR3 runs 16 residues. CDR3 sequence reads: CASSASGTGMSYEQYF. CDR3 coding DNA: TGTGCCAGTAGTGCAAGTGGGACAGGTATGTCCTACGAGCAGTACTTC.

This chain links TRBV2 with TRBJ2-3, with 9 bases lining up with TRBD2. J gave up 4 bases and V 6 bases, and 11 bases lay outside the gene matches. The CDR3 contains 16 residues. Germline assignment: CDR1 SNHLY and CDR2 FYNNEI. CDR3 amino acids: CASSLFRGRGSDTQYF. The CDR3 DNA reads as TGTGCCAGCAGCTTGTTCCGCGGGAGGGGTTCAGATACGCAGTATTTT.